The sequence of this T cell receptor beta chain was determined in a study of early stage breast cancer tumors. For the study at large: Of around 15 invasive breast tumors, approximately 11 were hormone receptor-positive, HER2-negative. Roughly 10-fold was the mean read coverage per sample. Study results and caveats: Most shared enriched TCRB sequences were commonly generated ones.

The CDR3 covers 14 residues. Notes on this clone: What it recognizes is unknown.

Blood replicates held 0.5 ug DNA, tumor or normal breast approximately 1.5 ug, two each. The method was immunoSEQ multiplex PCR; TCRdb's version includes in-frame clones alone and lacks a portion of them. The sample lists 25,000 to 35,000 clones; 50% to 75% were seen once. What was sequenced was breast tumor tissue. The TCR originated in a person aged 50-59 years with breast cancer. This rearrangement joins TRBV21-1 to TRBJ2-1; the table calls TRBD2, which could not be checked here. TRBV21-1 is described as a pseudogene. CDR3 coding DNA: TGTGCCAGCAGCGGATGGACTAGTCGGGGAGAGCAGTTCTTC. It translates to CASSGWTSRGEQFF.